The entry that follows covers one T cell receptor beta chain sequence. This table comes from immunoSEQ multiplex PCR, and its TCRdb copy is limited to in-frame clones, with some not included. The profile shows roughly 420,000 clones, roughly 89% of them singletons. As for treatment: some 20 received Ad26.COV2.S at low or high dose, single or two shots; 5 received placebo; per-sample allocation not given. Sampling took place 63 days after the first vaccine or placebo injection. This specimen belongs to a study of Ad26.COV2.S vaccination and SARS-CoV-2 variants. This CDR3 contains 9 residues. CDR1 is LNHDA, CDR2 SQIVND, per germline (reference sequence).

This chain connects TRBV19 to TRBJ1-5; D ambiguous. The source is a person between 18 and 60 years old who received the Ad26.COV2.S COVID-19 vaccine or a placebo. The sample here was peripheral blood, taken in a trial of Ad26.COV2.S vaccine versus placebo. The CDR3 protein is CASSHPMHF. DNA of the CDR3: TGTGCTTCCTCTCATCCCATGCATTTT.